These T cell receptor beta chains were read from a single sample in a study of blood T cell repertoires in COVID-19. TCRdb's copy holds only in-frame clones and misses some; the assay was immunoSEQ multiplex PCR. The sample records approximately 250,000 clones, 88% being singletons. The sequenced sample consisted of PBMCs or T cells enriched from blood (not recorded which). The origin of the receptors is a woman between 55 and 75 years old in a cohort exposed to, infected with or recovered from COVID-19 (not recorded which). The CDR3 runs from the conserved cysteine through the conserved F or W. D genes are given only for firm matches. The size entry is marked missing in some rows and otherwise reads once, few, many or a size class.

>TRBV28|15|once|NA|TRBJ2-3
CASSVREPYTDTQYF
TGTGCCAGCAGTGTCCGGGAACCATACACAGATACGCAGTATTTT
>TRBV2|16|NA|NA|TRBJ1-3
CASSERAGQTGNTIYF
TGTGCCAGCAGTGAAAGGGCAGGGCAAACTGGAAACACCATATATTTT
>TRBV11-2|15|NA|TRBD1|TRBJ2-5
CASSARDRGQETQYF
TGTGCCAGCAGCGCGCGGGACAGGGGGCAAGAGACCCAGTACTTC
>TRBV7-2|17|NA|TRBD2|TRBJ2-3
CASSSRSIAGESDTQYF
TGTGCCAGCAGCTCCAGGTCAATAGCGGGAGAATCAGATACGCAGTATTTT
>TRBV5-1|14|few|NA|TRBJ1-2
CASSLEARGNGYTF
TGCGCCAGCAGCTTGGAGGCGAGGGGGAATGGCTACACCTTC
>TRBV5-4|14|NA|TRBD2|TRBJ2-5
CASSLGLAGETQYF
TGTGCCAGCAGCTTGGGACTAGCGGGAGAGACCCAGTACTTC
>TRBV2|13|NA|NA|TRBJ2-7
CASQDGIPYEQYF
TGTGCCAGCCAGGATGGAATCCCCTACGAGCAGTACTTC
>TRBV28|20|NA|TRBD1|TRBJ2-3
CASRYHIITPGTATTDTQYF
TGTGCCAGCAGGTACCATATAATAACACCCGGGACAGCAACCACAGATACGCAGTATTTT
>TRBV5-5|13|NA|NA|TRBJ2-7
CASSLAPDYEQYF
TGTGCCAGCAGCTTAGCCCCTGACTACGAGCAGTACTTC
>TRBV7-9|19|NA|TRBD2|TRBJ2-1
CASSLSGTSGRGNSNEQFF
TGTGCCAGCAGCCTATCAGGGACTAGCGGGAGGGGGAACTCGAATGAGCAGTTCTTC
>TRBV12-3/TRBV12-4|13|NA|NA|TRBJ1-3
CASRPSSGNTIYF
TGTGCCAGCAGGCCCAGCTCTGGAAACACCATATATTTT
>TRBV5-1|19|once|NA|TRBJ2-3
CASKGGGLAPNSPTDTQYF
TGCGCCAGCAAGGGGGGGGGCCTAGCGCCAAACTCCCCCACAGATACGCAGTATTTT
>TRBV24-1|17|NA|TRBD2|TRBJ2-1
CATSDYEAGGPPDEQFF
TGTGCCACCAGTGATTACGAAGCGGGAGGGCCACCGGATGAGCAGTTCTTC
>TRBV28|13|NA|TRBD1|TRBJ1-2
CASSFPGQVKYTF
TGTGCCAGCAGTTTCCCCGGACAGGTGAAATACACCTTC
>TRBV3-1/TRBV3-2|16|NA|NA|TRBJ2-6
CASSRLTGAGANVLTF
TGTGCCAGCAGCCGACTGACAGGAGCTGGGGCCAACGTCCTGACTTTC
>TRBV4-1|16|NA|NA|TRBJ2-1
CASSQDWGSGYNEQFF
TGCGCCAGCAGCCAAGATTGGGGTAGCGGTTACAATGAGCAGTTCTTC
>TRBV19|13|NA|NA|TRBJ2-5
CASSIAGGETQYF
TGTGCCAGTAGTATAGCCGGAGGGGAGACCCAGTACTTC
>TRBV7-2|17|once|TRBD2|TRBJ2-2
CASSASKLAGEIGELFF
TGTGCCAGCAGCGCATCCAAACTAGCGGGAGAAATCGGGGAGCTGTTTTTT
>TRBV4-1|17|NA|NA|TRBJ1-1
CASSQGGRAIGNTEAFF
TGCGCCAGCAGCCAAGGCGGCAGGGCGATAGGGAACACTGAAGCTTTCTTT
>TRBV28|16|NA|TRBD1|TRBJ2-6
CASSLYRGSGANVLTF
TGTGCCAGCAGTTTATACAGGGGCTCTGGGGCCAACGTCCTGACTTTC
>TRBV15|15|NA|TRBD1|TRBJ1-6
CATSRTGTGFETLHF
TGTGCCACCAGCAGGACCGGGACAGGGTTTGAAACCCTCCACTTT
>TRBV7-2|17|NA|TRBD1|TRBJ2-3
CASSSTPSGTGAPLQYF
TGTGCCAGCAGTTCTACTCCGTCCGGGACAGGGGCCCCTCTTCAGTATTTT
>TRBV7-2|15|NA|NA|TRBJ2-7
CASSPRDTLSYEQYF
TGTGCCAGCAGCCCCCGGGACACGCTCTCCTACGAGCAGTACTTC
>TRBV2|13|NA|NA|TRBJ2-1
CASKQGRENEQFF
TGTGCCAGCAAACAGGGAAGGGAGAATGAGCAGTTCTTC
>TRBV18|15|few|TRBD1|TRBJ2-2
CASSQGQKNTGELFF
TGTGCCAGCTCCCAGGGACAGAAAAACACCGGGGAGCTGTTTTTT
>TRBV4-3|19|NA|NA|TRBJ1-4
CASSQGARSDSARNEKLFF
TGCGCCAGCAGCCAAGGAGCACGGTCTGATTCCGCCCGTAATGAAAAACTGTTTTTT
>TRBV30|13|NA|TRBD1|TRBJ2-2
CAWRNRGGGELFF
TGTGCCTGGCGGAACAGGGGTGGCGGGGAGCTGTTTTTT
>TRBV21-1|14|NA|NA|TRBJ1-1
CASSARVRGTEAFF
TGTGCCAGCAGCGCCAGGGTGAGAGGTACTGAAGCTTTCTTT
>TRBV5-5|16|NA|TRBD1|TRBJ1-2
CASSLGPWGQGDGYTF
TGTGCCAGCAGCTTGGGGCCGTGGGGTCAGGGGGATGGCTACACCTTC